This T cell receptor beta chain was obtained from a study of T cell responses to AZD1222 COVID-19 vaccine. Notes on this clone: Its antigen is not identified.

V was shortened by 2 bases and J by 2 bases, with 15 bases between the two germline ends. The CDR3 covers 16 residues. The V gene's germline CDR1 is MNHNS and CDR2 SASEGT. Study-level results: Spike-specific TCR repertoires showed rising breadth and depth after two AZD1222 doses. Regions left unmutated in variants are reportedly the target of nearly half of spike-specific TCRs. White British donors predominated, females outnumbered males, and clonal diversity was possibly underestimated. In all cases, repertoires were sampled only after the peak T cell response.

Sequenced by immunoSEQ multiplex PCR; TCRdb stores in-frame clones only, minus some. The table shows approximately 19,000 clones, with roughly 76% occurring only once. Sequenced here: peripheral blood, sampled 28 days after the second AZD1222 dose. This sequence joins TRBV6-1 and TRBJ1-1; D is undetermined. The TCR comes from an adult who received the AZD1222 COVID-19 vaccine. The CDR3 coding sequence is TGTGCCAGCAGTGAACCGGCGAGCCCATCAAACACTGAAGCTTTCTTT. It codes for CASSEPASPSNTEAFF.